The clone carrying this TCR beta chain has a handful of counts. Antigen unknown. The V and J ends lost 5 bases and 3 bases respectively, with 9 bases between them. CDR3 length equals 12 residues. Germline V gene sequence: CDR1 SGHRS, CDR2 YFSETQ. This sample is drawn from a study of T cells in Graves' hyperthyroidism and ophthalmopathy. Study details: Peripheral blood collection took place at initial diagnosis, before any treatment. The study's findings and limits: Most thyroid clonotypes expanded above 0.001 were also detected in blood.

Patients aged 18 to 65 had newly diagnosed hyperthyroidism that had lasted under 2 months. Amplification of TCR beta CDR3 regions used RNA as the template. HTBI primers were employed in a first-round RT-PCR of the TCR CDR3. From the multiplex PCR reads, TCRdb called clonotypes with MiXCR, one entry per CDR3 protein. The top ten hold around 3.6% of the sample, which has about 360,000 distinct CDR3 sequences, approximately 19% seen once. The TCR comes from a woman between 18 and 30 years old with Graves' hyperthyroidism. The chain links TRBV5-1 to TRBJ2-7; D is unclear. The sample was blood. The CDR3 sequence: CASRGAYYEQYF. The CDR3 DNA reads as TGCGCCAGCAGAGGCGCATACTACGAGCAGTACTTC.